Below are 29 T cell receptor beta chains sequenced from a single sample in a study of cytotoxic CD8 clonotypes in ibrutinib-treated CLL. TCRdb's copy holds only in-frame clones and misses some; the assay was immunoSEQ multiplex PCR. The table lists fewer than 90,000 clones, around 84% of them singletons. The input for sequencing was PBMCs, taken before ibrutinib treatment. The origin of the receptors is a human donor with chronic lymphocytic leukemia.

V gene TRBV7-6 combines with J gene TRBJ1-3; 8 bases fit TRBD1. The CDR3 runs to 15 residues. V dropped 4 bases and J dropped 0; count of bases not matched to a gene: 2. In germline, CDR1 is SGHVS, CDR2 FNYEAQ. The CDR3 here is CASSSGTGSGNTIYF. CDR3 nucleotide sequence: TGTGCCAGCAGCTCCGGGACAGGCTCTGGAAACACCATATATTTT.

This clone appeared once. For the CDR3, the DNA is TGTGCCAGCACCACTCGGGAAGAGACCCAGTACTTC. This translates into CASTTREETQYF. The chain joins TRBV28 to TRBJ2-5, with D uncertain. Germline-derived CDR1 and CDR2 are MDHEN and SYDVKM. This CDR3 has 12 residues. The V end lost 7 bases, the J end lost 3 bases, and 9 bases lay between the germline ends.

The rearrangement links TRBV5-4 to TRBJ2-6; 8 bases are a match to TRBD2. With 0 bases clipped from V and 2 bases from J, the junction kept 10 bases outside the gene matches. The V gene's germline CDR1 is SGHNT and CDR2 YYREEE (reference sequence). This CDR3 contains 19 residues. CDR3 sequence (DNA): TGTGCCAGCAGCTTGGCACTCCGGCTAGCGGGCCCTGGGGCCAACGTCCTGACTTTC. It encodes CASSLALRLAGPGANVLTF. Looking up the rest from reference TRBV5-4 and TRBJ2-6 gives the full variable domain: ETGVTQSPTHLIKTRGQQVTLRCSSQSGHNTVSWYQQALGQGPQFIFQYYREEENGRGNFPPRFSGLQFPNYSSELNVNALELDDSALYLCASSLALRLAGPGANVLTFGAGSRLTVL.

This rearrangement joins TRBV2 to TRBJ2-5; D remains ambiguous. The germline V gene has CDR1 SNHLY and CDR2 FYNNEI. Trimming took 2 bases from V and 2 from J, leaving 9 bases between them. The CDR3 loop spans 14 amino acids. CDR3 DNA sequence: TGTGCCAGCAGTGAACAGGAGCATCAAGAGACCCAGTACTTC. It codes for CASSEQEHQETQYF.

V gene TRBV5-1 combines with J gene TRBJ2-1, with 8 bases aligning to TRBD1. CDR1 is SGHRS, CDR2 YFSETQ, per germline. The CDR3 has 13 amino acids. The trim removed 6 bases at V and 9 bases at J, leaving 8 bases unmatched. CDR3 DNA sequence: TGCGCCAGCAAAGACGGACAGGGCGGTGAGCAGTTCTTC. This codes for CASKDGQGGEQFF.

The chain uses TRBV27 and TRBJ2-2, with 8 bases lining up with TRBD2. CDR1 MNHEY and CDR2 SMNVEV come from the germline V gene (reference sequence). This CDR3 is built from 16 residues. After removal of 0 bases from V and 3 bases from J, the junction contained 3 bases not matched to a gene. The CDR3 protein is CASSLSRAGDTGELFF. In DNA, the CDR3 is TGTGCCAGCAGTTTATCCCGAGCGGGAGACACCGGGGAGCTGTTTTTT.

The chain is built from TRBV9 and TRBJ1-3, with D maybe TRBD1 (6 bases). The germline gives CDR1 SGDLS, CDR2 YYNGEE. The CDR3 is 17 residues long. V was pared by 0 bases and J by 0 bases, with 13 bases between. The CDR3 loop reads CASSVEGGTNSGNTIYF. The CDR3 DNA follows: TGTGCCAGCAGCGTAGAGGGGGGCACTAACTCTGGAAACACCATATATTTT.

The chain carries TRBV19 and TRBJ1-5; D might be TRBD1 (6 bases). This CDR3 region has 16 residues. CDR1 and CDR2 from the germline V gene are LNHDA and SQIVND (reference sequence). The V end was cut by 10 bases, the J end by 1 base, with 20 bases between. The DNA for the CDR3 is TGTGCCACCGGGGAAACGACAGGCAGAAGCAATCAGCCCCAGCATTTT. Its translation: CATGETTGRSNQPQHF.

This sequence joins TRBV5-1 and TRBJ2-1; tentatively, D is TRBD1 (6 bases). CDR1 and CDR2 from the germline V gene are SGHRS and YFSETQ. CDR3 length: 17 amino acids. V lost 0 bases to trimming and J lost 2 bases, with 15 bases between them. CDR3 protein: CASSLERRTETYNEQFF. In DNA form, the CDR3 reads TGCGCCAGCAGCTTGGAGAGGCGGACAGAGACCTACAATGAGCAGTTCTTC. Using reference TRBV5-1 and TRBJ2-1 for the parts outside the CDR3, the full variable domain is KAGVTQTPRYLIKTRGQQVTLSCSPISGHRSVSWYQQTPGQGLQFLFEYFSETQRNKGNFPGRFSGRQFSNSRSEMNVSTLELGDSALYLCASSLERRTETYNEQFFGPGTRLTVL.

This rearrangement joins TRBV27 to TRBJ2-7; D is unresolved. The CDR3 is made up of 13 amino acids. CDR1 is MNHEY and CDR2 is SMNVEV in the germline V gene (reference sequence). V was cut by 2 bases and J by 6 bases, with 11 bases left in between. The CDR3 here is CASSLHRASEQYF. In DNA form, the CDR3 reads TGTGCCAGCAGTTTACATCGAGCGAGCGAGCAGTACTTC.

The chain is built from TRBV5-1 and TRBJ2-7, with 9 nucleotides matching TRBD2. V was pared by 0 bases and J by 4 bases, with 2 bases of the junction left unmatched. CDR3 length: 14 amino acids. CDR1 SGHRS and CDR2 YFSETQ come from the germline V gene. In nucleotides, the CDR3 is TGCGCCAGCAGCTTGGCCCTAGCGGGGTACGAGCAGTACTTC. As protein: CASSLALAGYEQYF.

This clone was detected once. This chain links TRBV5-1 with TRBJ2-3; D may be TRBD2 (6 bases). Trimming removed 1 base at V and 3 bases at J, with 15 bases between. Germline values: CDR1 SGHRS, CDR2 YFSETQ. CDR3 length equals 16 residues. Here the CDR3 reads CASSLYGTDLTDTQYF. In DNA, the CDR3 is TGCGCCAGCAGCTTGTACGGGACTGACCTGACAGATACGCAGTATTTT.

This clone was observed a single time. The gene calls are TRBV4-3 and TRBJ2-7, with 9 bases identical to TRBD2. J gave up 5 bases and V 4 bases, and 9 bases lay outside the gene matches. Germline CDR1 reads LGHNA; CDR2 reads YSLEER. The CDR3 consists of 15 residues. The CDR3 loop reads CASSRGTSSSNEQYF. CDR3 in DNA: TGCGCCAGCAGCCGTGGGACTAGCAGTTCCAACGAGCAGTACTTC.

This sequence joins TRBV5-6 and TRBJ2-7; the match to TRBD2 covers 7 bases. V shed 2 bases, J shed 3 bases, and the junction held 5 bases outside the gene matches. CDR1 is SGHDT, CDR2 YYEEEE, per germline. This CDR3 comprises 14 residues. CDR3: CASSFSGSVYEQYF. CDR3 in DNA: TGTGCCAGCAGCTTTAGCGGGTCGGTCTACGAGCAGTACTTC. Variable domain in full (rest from reference TRBV5-6 and TRBJ2-7): DAGVTQSPTHLIKTRGQQVTLRCSPKSGHDTVSWYQQALGQGPQFIFQYYEEEERQRGNFPDRFSGHQFPNYSSELNVNALLLGDSALYLCASSFSGSVYEQYFGPGTRLTVT.

The rearrangement links TRBV19 to TRBJ1-3; possibly TRBD1 for D (5 bases). Trimming pared 7 bases from V and 1 base from J, leaving 8 bases between. The CDR3 is made up of 13 amino acids. Germline V gene data show CDR1 as LNHDA and CDR2 as SQIVND (reference sequence). DNA for the CDR3: TGTGCCAGTACCAGGGATTCTGGAAACACCATATATTTT. Translating it yields CASTRDSGNTIYF.

The chain's CDR3 is CASSYRTGTNEAFF. The CDR3 DNA reads TGTGCCAGCAGCTACCGGACAGGGACTAATGAAGCTTTCTTT. This chain joins TRBV5-6 and TRBJ1-1, with 8 bases aligning to TRBD1. Germline V gene lookup returns CDR1 SGHDT and CDR2 YYEEEE. CDR3 length equals 14 residues. V was clipped by 3 bases and J by 7 bases; unmatched bases: 8.

This clone was detected only once. The V and J genes are TRBV5-1 and TRBJ2-2, with 7 bases fitting TRBD1. Germline V CDR1 and CDR2: SGHRS, YFSETQ. Germline trimming cut 4 bases from V and 3 bases from J; bases unmatched to any gene: 15. The CDR3 totals 18 residues. CDR3 amino acids: CASSSVAGGKRDTGELFF. CDR3 DNA sequence: TGCGCCAGCAGCAGCGTCGCAGGGGGTAAACGGGACACCGGGGAGCTGTTTTTT.

This clone was picked up a small number of times. This sequence joins TRBV29-1 and TRBJ2-2; possibly TRBD2 for D (5 bases). Germline CDR1 and CDR2: SQVTM and ANQGSEA. This CDR3 spans 12 amino acids. The V gene lost 1 base and the J gene lost 7 bases, with 7 bases spanning the gap. The CDR3 loop reads CSVEGEGGELFF. In DNA form, the CDR3 reads TGCAGCGTTGAAGGAGAGGGCGGGGAGCTGTTTTTT.

The genes are TRBV6-6 and TRBJ2-3; D perhaps matches TRBD2 (6 bases). Trimming removed 0 bases from V and 4 bases from J, with 11 bases in between. This CDR3 region has 15 residues. The germline V gene has CDR1 MNHNY and CDR2 SVGAGI (reference sequence). Written as DNA, the CDR3 is TGTGCCAGCAGTTACTCCCCCGCGGGGCCAGATACGCAGTATTTT. It codes for CASSYSPAGPDTQYF.

The chain uses TRBV5-8 and TRBJ1-4; weak D call: TRBD1 (5 bases). Germline CDR1 is SGHTS and CDR2 is YDEGEE. V lost 0 bases, J lost 6 bases, and 18 bases lay in between. The CDR3 runs to 17 residues. The CDR3: CASSLERGSSFDEKLFF. The CDR3 coding sequence is TGTGCCAGCAGCTTGGAACGGGGCTCTTCTTTTGATGAAAAACTGTTTTTT.

The J gene is TRBJ2-1, the V gene TRBV6-6, with D possibly being TRBD2 (6 bases). The CDR3 covers 15 residues. Germline V gives CDR1 MNHNY, CDR2 SVGAGI (reference sequence). Trimming cost V 0 bases and J 0 bases, with 6 bases left between them. This CDR3 reads CASSYSGGSYNEQFF. The CDR3 DNA follows: TGTGCCAGCAGTTACTCGGGAGGCTCCTACAATGAGCAGTTCTTC.

J is TRBJ2-1 and V is TRBV4-1, with no clear D. The ends were cut back, 0 bases at V and 0 bases at J, with 6 bases in the middle. This CDR3 is built from 15 residues. Germline V lookup: CDR1 MGHRA, CDR2 YSYEKL. This CDR3 is CASSQDFFSYNEQFF. The CDR3 nucleotides read TGCGCCAGCAGCCAAGACTTCTTCTCCTACAATGAGCAGTTCTTC.

This chain uses TRBV5-5 with TRBJ2-3; 7 nucleotides agree with TRBD2. The CDR3 has 18 amino acids. Trimming cost V 0 bases and J 3 bases; bases outside gene matches: 13. Per the germline V gene, CDR1 is SGHKS and CDR2 is YYEKEE (reference sequence). The CDR3 DNA reads as TGTGCCAGCAGCTTGGACTCTATAGCGGGCAGAGCAACAGATACGCAGTATTTT. It is translated as CASSLDSIAGRATDTQYF.

The V call is TRBV4-1, the J call TRBJ2-5; D is undetermined. V was trimmed by 4 bases and J by 5 bases, leaving 11 bases between them. The germline gives CDR1 MGHRA, CDR2 YSYEKL. The CDR3 has 13 residues. CDR3 DNA sequence: TGCGCCAGCAGCCTTCAGAGTAGGGAGACCCAGTACTTC. This sequence encodes CASSLQSRETQYF.

The chain links TRBV19 to TRBJ2-2; D uncertain. The V gene lost 6 bases and the J gene lost 5 bases, with 19 bases spanning the gap. CDR1 and CDR2 from the germline V gene are LNHDA and SQIVND (reference sequence). The CDR3 contains 16 residues. In nucleotides, the CDR3 is TGTGCCAGTAGCTTCAGAGCGTCGTTGGGAACCGGGGAGCTGTTTTTT. Translated: CASSFRASLGTGELFF.

The rearrangement uses TRBV28 and TRBJ2-5; 7 nucleotides line up with TRBD2. The V segment lost 7 bases and the J segment 5 bases; nucleotides outside the gene matches: 13. Germline loops: CDR1 MDHEN, CDR2 SYDVKM. CDR3 length: 15 amino acids. This CDR3 is CASNSLAGVDETQYF. The CDR3 DNA is TGTGCCAGCAACTCACTCGCGGGAGTAGATGAGACCCAGTACTTC.

There are many counts of this clone. The CDR3: CASSLVGDNYGYTF. The CDR3 region has the DNA TGTGCCAGCAGCTTGGTTGGCGATAACTATGGCTACACCTTC. The chain uses TRBV5-6 and TRBJ1-2; D gene ambiguous. Trimming took off 0 bases at V and 1 base at J, with 7 bases between the two ends. The germline V gene encodes CDR1 SGHDT and CDR2 YYEEEE. The CDR3 length is 14 residues.

This clone turned up a few times. Other DNA sequences in this specimen translate into the identical CDR3. This sequence joins TRBV20-1 and TRBJ2-3; TRBD2 is a possible D gene (5 bases). Germline V lookup: CDR1 DFQATT, CDR2 SNEGSKA (reference sequence). Trimming removed 2 bases from V and 6 bases from J, with 6 bases in between. The CDR3 runs 11 residues. The CDR3 protein is CSARSGDTQYF. DNA for the CDR3: TGCAGTGCTAGATCGGGGGATACGCAGTATTTT.

The chain joins TRBV28 to TRBJ1-4; the D gene is possibly TRBD1 (5 bases). This CDR3 is built from 15 residues. Trimming left V 4 bases short and J 7 bases short, with 16 bases between. The germline V gene has CDR1 MDHEN and CDR2 SYDVKM. CDR3 in DNA: TGTGCCAGCAGTTCCCCCCGGGGGACGGGTGAAAAACTGTTTTTT. It specifies CASSSPRGTGEKLFF. The full variable domain, in which reference TRBV28 and TRBJ1-4 provide the parts outside the CDR3, is DVKVTQSSRYLVKRTGEKVFLECVQDMDHENMFWYRQDPGLGLRLIYFSYDVKMKEKGDIPEGYSVSREKKERFSLILESASTNQTSMYLCASSSPRGTGEKLFFGSGTQLSVL.